This TCR beta chain was captured by sequencing in a study of technical replicates of blood from several donors. The table came from immunoSEQ multiplex PCR; TCRdb's copy has only in-frame clones and leaves some out. This sample has 60,000 to 80,000 clones, with roughly 91% found just once. The sequencing input was PBMCs. This clonotype was sampled from a human donor in good health. Some clones in this sample may be carry-over from other donors' samples.

CDR3 in DNA: TGTGCCAGCAGCCCGTTCATAGCGGCTGAGCAGTTCTTC. Residues: CASSPFIAAEQFF. The chain combines TRBV7-2 with TRBJ2-1, with D maybe TRBD2 (6 bases). Between the trimmed V and J ends, which lost 5 bases and 9 bases, there was a span of 14 bases. CDR3 length: 13 amino acids. Germline V gene sequence: CDR1 SGHTA, CDR2 FQGNSA.